The clone carrying this T cell receptor (beta chain) was seen just once. These data originate in a study of blood T cell repertoires in COVID-19. Per the germline V gene, CDR1 is MGHRA and CDR2 is YSYEKL. The CDR3 extends over 12 amino acids. The data were produced by immunoSEQ multiplex PCR, yet TCRdb's version contains in-frame clones alone and is incomplete. The table lists around 380,000 clones, roughly 86% of them singletons, with 1.1% in the top ten. The TCR originated in a human donor with acute or convalescent COVID-19. The donor label of this sample is uncertain. Sequenced sample: peripheral blood. V and J are TRBV4-1 and TRBJ2-7; 8 bases match TRBD2. CDR3 nucleotide sequence: TGCGCGGCACCAGCGGGAGTCAACGAGCAGTACTTC. It codes for CAAPAGVNEQYF.